The 23 T cell receptor beta chains reported below all come from one sample, sequenced in a study of blood T cell repertoires in COVID-19. Generated by immunoSEQ multiplex PCR, the TCRdb table keeps only in-frame clones and is missing some. This sample has fewer than 200,000 clones; 88% occur once, and the top ten carry approximately 24%. The sample taken for sequencing was peripheral blood. The receptors here all came from a man aged 55 to 69 with acute or convalescent COVID-19.

J is TRBJ1-2 and V is TRBV29-1; 9 bases line up with TRBD1. The CDR3 runs 11 residues. With 7 bases clipped from V and 9 bases from J, the junction kept 6 bases outside the gene matches. CDR1 SQVTM and CDR2 ANQGSEA come from the germline V gene. The CDR3 loop is CSGRQGDSYTF. CDR3 nucleotides: TGCAGCGGCCGACAGGGGGATAGCTACACCTTC.

The CDR3: CASSLGQGYSGANVLTF. The CDR3 DNA reads as TGCGCCAGCAGCTTGGGACAGGGGTACTCTGGGGCCAACGTCCTGACTTTC. The chain combines TRBV5-1 with TRBJ2-6; 8 bases match TRBD1. Germline V lookup: CDR1 SGHRS, CDR2 YFSETQ. V lost 0 bases and J lost 0; bases outside the gene matches: 2. There are 17 residues in the CDR3.

Worth noting for this clone: Other nucleotide sequences in the sample specify the same CDR3. The chain is built from TRBV14 and TRBJ2-3, with 9 bases matching TRBD2. This CDR3 is built from 15 residues. The ends lost 2 bases at V and 1 base at J; junction bases unmatched: 1. Germline V CDR1 and CDR2: SGHDN, FVKESK. The CDR3 here is CASSQLAGGTDTQYF. In DNA form, the CDR3 reads TGTGCCAGCAGCCAATTAGCGGGAGGCACAGATACGCAGTATTTT.

The chain links TRBV4-1 to TRBJ2-1; 9 bases are a match to TRBD2. V was pared by 0 bases and J by 8 bases, with 11 bases of the junction left unmatched. Germline CDR1 is MGHRA and CDR2 is YSYEKL. The CDR3 is made up of 17 amino acids. CDR3 residues: CASSQDLATIAGDEQFF. The CDR3 DNA follows: TGCGCCAGCAGCCAAGATCTAGCGACTATAGCGGGGGATGAGCAGTTCTTC.

This clone showed up just once. The genes are TRBV6-4 and TRBJ2-2; 12 nucleotides line up with TRBD2. This CDR3 is built from 16 residues. V dropped 5 bases and J dropped 5; count of bases not matched to a gene: 6. CDR1 MRHNA and CDR2 SNTAGT come from the germline V gene. DNA of the CDR3: TGTGCCAGCAGTCAGACTAGCGGGAGTTGGACCGGGGAGCTGTTTTTT. It translates to CASSQTSGSWTGELFF.

This chain uses TRBV6-1 with TRBJ1-1; D is undetermined. V was pared by 2 bases and J by 6 bases, with 10 bases between. CDR1 MNHNS and CDR2 SASEGT come from the germline V gene. CDR3 size: 13 residues. The CDR3 loop is CASSEYFAPEAFF. DNA for the CDR3: TGTGCCAGCAGTGAATATTTCGCGCCTGAAGCTTTCTTT.

The chain links TRBV6-5 to TRBJ1-2; TRBD1 agrees at 8 bases. CDR3 length: 15 amino acids. Per the germline V gene, CDR1 is MNHEY and CDR2 is SVGAGI. The ends lost 5 bases at V and 5 bases at J; junction bases unmatched: 10. CDR3 in DNA: TGTGCCAGCAGTACCCAGGACAGGGACCATTATGGCTACACCTTC. This encodes CASSTQDRDHYGYTF.

V gene TRBV9 combines with J gene TRBJ2-5; 10 positions agree with TRBD2. V shed 0 bases, J shed 5 bases, and the junction held 7 bases outside the gene matches. Germline assignment: CDR1 SGDLS and CDR2 YYNGEE. CDR3 length equals 16 residues. The CDR3 DNA sequence: TGTGCCAGCAGCGTAGGGAGCGGGGGGGTTTGGGAGACCCAGTACTTC. This translates into CASSVGSGGVWETQYF.

This sequence joins TRBV9 and TRBJ2-7, with TRBD1 matching 7 bases. Germline V gene data show CDR1 as SGDLS and CDR2 as YYNGEE. This CDR3 has 15 residues. The ends lost 4 bases at V and 7 bases at J; junction bases unmatched: 14. In nucleotides, the CDR3 is TGTGCCAGCAGCTCCCTCGACAGGGAACTTGGGGAGCAGTACTTC. Protein sequence: CASSSLDRELGEQYF.

The genes are TRBV5-1 and TRBJ2-5; 7 nucleotides align to TRBD1. The junction had 8 bases not matched to a gene; V was cut back by 4 bases and J by 2 bases. This CDR3 is 15 amino acids long. CDR1 is SGHRS, CDR2 YFSETQ, per germline. DNA of the CDR3: TGCGCCAGCAGCGAGAATACAGGGGATCAAGAGACCCAGTACTTC. Protein sequence: CASSENTGDQETQYF.

The V call is TRBV5-6, the J call TRBJ1-2; no definite D call. This CDR3 spans 13 amino acids. The V gene lost 1 base and the J gene lost 8 bases, with 12 bases spanning the gap. Germline CDR1 reads SGHDT; CDR2 reads YYEEEE. This chain's CDR3 is CASSLTAFEGYTF. The DNA of the CDR3 is TGTGCCAGCAGCTTGACAGCCTTCGAGGGCTACACCTTC.

V is TRBV10-3 and J is TRBJ2-3; TRBD2 agrees at 8 bases. The CDR3 totals 16 residues. With V trimmed by 4 bases and J by 2 bases, 8 bases remained unmatched. From germline, CDR1 is ENHRY and CDR2 SYGVKD. The CDR3 loop reads CAISGSASGSTDTQYF. In nucleotides, the CDR3 is TGTGCCATCAGTGGGTCAGCTAGCGGGTCCACAGATACGCAGTATTTT.

The chain couples TRBV10-1 to TRBJ1-2; TRBD1 matches at 8 bases. CDR3 length: 14 amino acids. The V gene end was trimmed by 5 bases and the J gene end by 8 bases; junction bases not matched to a gene: 10. Germline V gene lookup returns CDR1 WNHNN and CDR2 SYGVQD (reference sequence). In nucleotides, the CDR3 is TGCGCCAGCAGTTCCGGACAGGGCGAATCGGGCTACACCTTC. Residues: CASSSGQGESGYTF.

This chain uses TRBV5-1 with TRBJ1-1, with 8 nucleotides matching TRBD1. This CDR3 spans 12 amino acids. The germline gives CDR1 SGHRS, CDR2 YFSETQ. After removal of 2 bases from V and 10 bases from J, the junction contained 4 bases not matched to a gene. CDR3 protein: CASSLSGGLAFF. DNA for the CDR3: TGCGCCAGCAGCTTATCAGGGGGCTTAGCTTTCTTT.

The chain links TRBV12-5 to TRBJ1-6, with 10 bases lining up with TRBD1. Germline V gene lookup returns CDR1 LGHNT and CDR2 FRNRAP. The V and J ends lost 7 bases and 9 bases, in that order; junction bases with no gene match: 6. The CDR3 runs to 14 residues. The CDR3 DNA follows: TGTGCTAGTGTACTGACAGGGGGCCCTTCACCCCTCCACTTT. Its translation: CASVLTGGPSPLHF.

V usage is TRBV5-4 and J usage is TRBJ2-2, with 11 bases lining up with TRBD2. The CDR3 extends over 16 amino acids. V was clipped by 6 bases and J by 1 base; unmatched bases: 5. The germline V gene encodes CDR1 SGHNT and CDR2 YYREEE (reference sequence). CDR3 region: CASTRLAGRNTGELFF. The CDR3 DNA follows: TGTGCCAGCACCAGACTAGCGGGGAGGAACACCGGGGAGCTGTTTTTT.

The chain joins TRBV12-3 or TRBV12-4 to TRBJ1-3; D remains ambiguous. V shed 2 bases and J shed 7 bases, with 3 bases lying between them. This CDR3 is 11 amino acids long. For the CDR3, the DNA is TGTGCCAGCAGTTTATCGAACACCATATATTTT. Protein product: CASSLSNTIYF.

This sequence joins TRBV7-3 and TRBJ2-3, with a weak D call TRBD1 (5 bases). The germline V and J ends were trimmed by 3 bases and 2 bases, with 9 bases remaining between them. The CDR3 spans 14 residues. CDR1 and CDR2 from the germline V gene are SGHTA and FQGTGA. CDR3 residues: CASSFLGPTDTQYF. CDR3 in DNA: TGTGCCAGCAGCTTTCTGGGGCCCACAGATACGCAGTATTTT.

The chain links TRBV11-3 to TRBJ2-1; 12 bases map to TRBD2. The CDR3 covers 20 residues. V shed 5 bases and J 2 bases; nucleotides not matched to a gene: 16. Germline V gene lookup returns CDR1 SGHNT and CDR2 YENEEA. The CDR3 coding sequence is TGTGCCAGCAGCCTGGGTAGGACTAGCGGGACGTGGGCCCCCTACAATGAGCAGTTCTTC. It translates to CASSLGRTSGTWAPYNEQFF.

With regard to this clone: Other nucleotide sequences from this sample produce the same CDR3. The chain uses TRBV5-1 and TRBJ1-2; 8 bases agree with TRBD1. The trim removed 1 base at V and 8 bases at J, leaving 4 bases unmatched. The germline CDR1 and CDR2 sequences are SGHRS and YFSETQ. The CDR3 extends over 13 amino acids. The DNA of the CDR3 is TGCGCCAGCAGCTTGTTGACAGGGGACGGCTACACCTTC. It codes for CASSLLTGDGYTF.

The rearrangement uses TRBV10-2 and TRBJ1-2, with 7 nucleotides matching TRBD1. After removal of 6 bases from V and 5 bases from J, the junction contained 6 bases not matched to a gene. CDR1 is WSHSY and CDR2 is SAAADI in the germline V gene. The CDR3 runs 13 residues. CDR3 in amino acids: CASSPDRLYGYTF. CDR3 in DNA: TGCGCCAGCAGCCCGGACAGGCTTTATGGCTACACCTTC.

This clone has only one observation. The rearrangement uses TRBV6-4 and TRBJ2-2, with D maybe TRBD2 (6 bases). Germline V gene sequence: CDR1 MRHNA, CDR2 SNTAGT. Deletions cut 0 bases from V and 2 bases from J, with 19 bases between. The CDR3 is 19 residues long. Here the CDR3 DNA reads TGTGCCAGCAGTGACTCGAGGGCGGTACGGGGGATAAACACCGGGGAGCTGTTTTTT. This translates into CASSDSRAVRGINTGELFF.

This clone was recorded only once. The V gene is TRBV2, the J gene TRBJ1-5; possibly TRBD1 for D (5 bases). The CDR3 runs 15 residues. V lost 4 bases and J 0 bases, leaving 10 bases between the germline ends. Germline V gene data show CDR1 as SNHLY and CDR2 as FYNNEI. The CDR3 DNA reads as TGTGCCAGCAGTGGTGGGGCCTATAGCAATCAGCCCCAGCATTTT. This encodes CASSGGAYSNQPQHF.